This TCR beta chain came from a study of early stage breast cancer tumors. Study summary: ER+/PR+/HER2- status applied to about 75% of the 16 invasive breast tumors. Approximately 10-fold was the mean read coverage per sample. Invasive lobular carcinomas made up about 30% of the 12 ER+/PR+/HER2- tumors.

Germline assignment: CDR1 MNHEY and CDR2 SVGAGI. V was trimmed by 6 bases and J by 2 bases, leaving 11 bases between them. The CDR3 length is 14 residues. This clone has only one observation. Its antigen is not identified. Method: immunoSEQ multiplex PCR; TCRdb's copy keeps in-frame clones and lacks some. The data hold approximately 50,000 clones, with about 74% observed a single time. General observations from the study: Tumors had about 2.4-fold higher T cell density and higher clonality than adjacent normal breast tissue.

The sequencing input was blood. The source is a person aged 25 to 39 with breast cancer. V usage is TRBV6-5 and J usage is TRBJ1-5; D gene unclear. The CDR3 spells CASSRSVGNQPQHF. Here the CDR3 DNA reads TGTGCCAGCAGCCGTTCCGTCGGCAATCAGCCCCAGCATTTT.